This T cell receptor beta chain was sequenced for a study of cytomegalovirus exposure and HLA in healthy donors. Findings and caveats of the study: Specific recognition of CMV antigens was confirmed in vitro for a few chains (all CMV-associated).

A word on this clone: Its target is not known.

CDR1 is SGHRS, CDR2 YFSETQ, per germline. The CDR3 spans 12 residues. The J segment lost 10 bases and the V segment lost 0 bases, leaving 0 bases of the junction unmatched. Researchers ran the PCR with 60 Vbeta and 13 Jbeta primers. The protocol was immunoSEQ multiplex PCR, while the TCRdb copy is restricted to in-frame clones and leaves out a portion. In the table there are about 160,000 clones, roughly 78% of which are singletons. The chain carries TRBV5-1 and TRBJ1-1; TRBD1 matches 10 bases. The sequenced material came from PBMCs. The TCR comes from a man aged 50-60 years in good health and CMV-seropositive. CDR3 amino acids: CASSLGTGGAFF. The CDR3, as DNA: TGCGCCAGCAGCTTGGGGACAGGGGGAGCTTTCTTT.